Presented here are 30 T cell receptor beta chains from one specimen sequenced in a study of OX40 agonist ivuxolimab in advanced cancers. TCRdb's table, derived via immunoSEQ multiplex PCR, lists solely in-frame clones and lacks some. The sample shows roughly 80,000 clones, approximately 86% of them seen only once. The specimen was CD4+ or CD8+ T cells sorted from blood, collected in a trial of the OX40 agonist ivuxolimab. The receptors stem from an adult with an advanced solid tumor such as melanoma, head and neck, liver or kidney cancer.

The chain combines TRBV11-2 with TRBJ2-1; 8 bases agree with TRBD1. The germline V gene encodes CDR1 SGHAT and CDR2 FQNNGV. The trim removed 3 bases at V and 10 bases at J, leaving 20 bases unmatched. The CDR3 consists of 18 residues. CDR3 sequence: CASSFSTGQGSMTFEQFF. In nucleotides, the CDR3 is TGTGCCAGCAGCTTCTCTACAGGACAGGGCTCCATGACCTTCGAGCAGTTCTTC. Variable domain in full (rest from reference TRBV11-2 and TRBJ2-1): EAGVAQSPRYKIIEKRQSVAFWCNPISGHATLYWYQQILGQGPKLLIQFQNNGVVDDSQLPKDRFSAERLKGVDSTLKIQPAKLEDSAVYLCASSFSTGQGSMTFEQFFGPGTRLTVL.

The CDR3, as DNA: TGTGCCACCAACGCCGGACCGGGCGCCTACAATGAGCAGTTCTTC. Translation: CATNAGPGAYNEQFF. The chain combines TRBV28 with TRBJ2-1, with D hard to call. V lost 10 bases and J lost 2, with 18 bases in between. The CDR3 extends over 15 amino acids. Germline CDR1 reads MDHEN; CDR2 reads SYDVKM.

The chain has TRBV6-6 and TRBJ1-6; D is uncertain. Germline lookup yields CDR1 MNHNY and CDR2 SVGAGI (reference sequence). The ends were cut back, 7 bases at V and 6 bases at J, with 7 bases in the middle. This CDR3 comprises 12 residues. CDR3 protein: CASKVTNSPLHF. Written as DNA, the CDR3 is TGTGCCAGCAAGGTGACTAATTCACCCCTCCACTTT.

This rearrangement joins TRBV28 to TRBJ2-3; D uncertain. The V gene's germline CDR1 is MDHEN and CDR2 SYDVKM. With 6 bases removed from V and 0 bases from J, the gap between germline ends came to 10 bases. The CDR3 extends over 14 amino acids. The CDR3, as DNA: TGTGCCAGCAGCCACCTCGCTAGCACAGATACGCAGTATTTT. Residues: CASSHLASTDTQYF.

The rearrangement joins TRBV28 to TRBJ1-2; 8 nucleotides line up with TRBD1. Germline CDR1 is MDHEN and CDR2 is SYDVKM. Germline trimming cut 7 bases from V and 4 bases from J; bases unmatched to any gene: 14. The CDR3 runs 16 residues. The CDR3 spells CASTSYFTGGRYGYTF. The CDR3 DNA reads TGTGCCAGCACCTCTTATTTTACAGGGGGTCGCTATGGCTACACCTTC.

The rearrangement joins TRBV11-1 to TRBJ2-3; D tentatively fits TRBD1 or TRBD2 (5 bases each). Germline V lookup: CDR1 SGHAT, CDR2 FQDESV (reference sequence). This CDR3 is built from 15 residues. The ends were cut back, 2 bases at V and 4 bases at J, with 13 bases in the middle. DNA of the CDR3: TGTGCCAGCAGCTTAACGGGGCAGGGCGCAGATACGCAGTATTTT. It translates to CASSLTGQGADTQYF.

This chain links TRBV2 with TRBJ1-3; a weak D match, TRBD1 (6 bases). V lost 7 bases and J lost 0, with 13 bases in between. The CDR3 runs to 15 residues. Germline V gene data show CDR1 as SNHLY and CDR2 as FYNNEI. The CDR3 loop is CASTDRPFSGNTIYF. In nucleotides, the CDR3 is TGTGCCAGCACGGACAGACCCTTCTCTGGAAACACCATATATTTT.

The V gene is TRBV6-1, the J gene TRBJ1-5, with D possibly being TRBD1 (5 bases). Germline V gives CDR1 MNHNS, CDR2 SASEGT. Trimming left V 1 base short and J 3 bases short, with 10 bases between. There are 15 residues in the CDR3. DNA for the CDR3: TGTGCCAGCAGTGAAGGCCGGGGCCCCAATCAGCCCCAGCATTTT. Protein sequence: CASSEGRGPNQPQHF.

This chain links TRBV5-4 with TRBJ2-4; 7 bases match TRBD1. The CDR3 loop spans 13 amino acids. With V trimmed by 4 bases and J by 7 bases, 5 bases remained unmatched. Per germline, CDR1 SGHNT and CDR2 YYREEE (reference sequence). CDR3 DNA: TGTGCCAGCAGCCCCAGGGGGAATAACATTCAGTACTTC. Translated, it gives CASSPRGNNIQYF.

This chain links TRBV5-4 with TRBJ1-4; D remains ambiguous. Per the germline V gene, CDR1 is SGHNT and CDR2 is YYREEE (reference sequence). V was clipped by 4 bases and J by 8 bases, with 21 bases between them. The CDR3 is 16 amino acids. The CDR3 here is CASSGSGLPRKEKLFF. The DNA of the CDR3 is TGTGCCAGCAGCGGATCAGGTTTACCAAGGAAAGAAAAACTGTTTTTT.

The V and J genes are TRBV30 and TRBJ2-1; either TRBD1 or TRBD2 may supply D (5 bases each). The CDR3 length is 15 residues. V lost 0 bases, J lost 4 bases, and 13 bases lay in between. In germline, CDR1 is GTSNPN, CDR2 SVGIG (reference sequence). CDR3: CAWSVWGSRYNEQFF. The CDR3 DNA is TGTGCCTGGAGTGTATGGGGGAGTCGATACAATGAGCAGTTCTTC.

The CDR3 coding sequence is TGTGCCAGCAGCCGACGGGACAGGGGAGGTTGGAATGAGCAGTTCTTC. This codes for CASSRRDRGGWNEQFF. The chain recombines TRBV5-4 with TRBJ2-1; 10 bases map to TRBD1. With V trimmed by 4 bases and J by 7 bases, 11 bases remained unmatched. This CDR3 has 16 amino acids. In germline, CDR1 is SGHNT, CDR2 YYREEE (reference sequence).

This clone was detected only once. In DNA form, the CDR3 reads TGTGCCAGCAGTTACACAATGTACAGGGGGCTTTCACCCCTCCACTTT. Its translation: CASSYTMYRGLSPLHF. This sequence joins TRBV6-5 and TRBJ1-6; 9 bases map to TRBD1. Trimming cost V 2 bases and J 9 bases; bases outside gene matches: 8. Per the germline V gene, CDR1 is MNHEY and CDR2 is SVGAGI. This CDR3 region has 16 residues.

V gene TRBV5-1 combines with J gene TRBJ1-1, with 8 positions matching TRBD1. The trim removed 4 bases at V and 2 bases at J, leaving 10 bases unmatched. This CDR3 contains 16 residues. Germline V CDR1 and CDR2: SGHRS, YFSETQ. CDR3 nucleotides: TGCGCCAGCAGCGCTCCTACCGGGACAGGCAACACTGAAGCTTTCTTT. This sequence encodes CASSAPTGTGNTEAFF.

J is TRBJ2-1 and V is TRBV27, with a possible D match to TRBD2 (6 bases). CDR3 length: 16 amino acids. V gave up 0 bases and J gave up 7 bases, with 16 bases separating them. The germline CDR1 and CDR2 sequences are MNHEY and SMNVEV (reference sequence). CDR3 DNA sequence: TGTGCCAGCAGTTTATCGAGGACTACGGTCGGGAATGAGCAGTTCTTC. Its translation: CASSLSRTTVGNEQFF.

The chain employs TRBV12-5 and TRBJ1-1; TRBD1 might be the D (5 bases). The CDR3 sequence is 13 residues long. Deletions cut 5 bases from V and 2 bases from J, with 9 bases between. Germline V CDR1 and CDR2: LGHNT, FRNRAP. The CDR3 here is CASGPDINTEAFF. The CDR3 bases are TGTGCTAGTGGTCCGGACATTAACACTGAAGCTTTCTTT.

V gene TRBV2 combines with J gene TRBJ1-2; 11 positions agree with TRBD1. CDR1 and CDR2 from the germline V gene are SNHLY and FYNNEI. Losses at the gene ends were 6 bases for V and 3 bases for J; bases not matched to a gene: 3. The CDR3 is 14 residues long. CDR3 in DNA: TGTGCCAGCAGAGCGGGACAGGGGGACTATGGCTACACCTTC. It is translated as CASRAGQGDYGYTF.

The chain employs TRBV10-3 and TRBJ2-7; unclear D gene. Germline V gene sequence: CDR1 ENHRY, CDR2 SYGVKD. Trimming removed 9 bases at V and 4 bases at J, with 4 bases between. There are 9 residues in the CDR3. As DNA, the CDR3 is TGTGCCATTCAGTACGAGCAGTACTTC. Translated, it gives CAIQYEQYF.

The chain recombines TRBV7-2 with TRBJ2-2, with D possibly TRBD1 on 6 matching bases. Trimming took 5 bases from V and 5 from J, leaving 9 bases between them. The CDR3 covers 13 residues. Germline assignment: CDR1 SGHTA and CDR2 FQGNSA. The CDR3 sequence: CASSATGTGELFF. The CDR3 DNA reads TGTGCCAGCAGCGCTACAGGGACCGGGGAGCTGTTTTTT.

There are a few counts of this clone. This rearrangement joins TRBV7-9 to TRBJ1-3; D may be TRBD1 (5 bases). CDR1 and CDR2 from the germline V gene are SEHNR and FQNEAQ (reference sequence). The CDR3 spans 16 residues. The V and J ends lost 6 bases and 4 bases respectively, with 19 bases between them. CDR3 sequence: CASSPRGPDSGNTIYF. CDR3 nucleotide sequence: TGTGCCAGCAGTCCCCGGGGCCCGGACTCAGGAAACACCATATATTTT.

CDR3 sequence: CASRLKGGEKLSKNIQYF. In DNA form, the CDR3 reads TGTGCCAGCAGGCTGAAAGGGGGGGAGAAGTTGTCCAAAAACATTCAGTACTTC. This sequence joins TRBV5-4 and TRBJ2-4; a possible D gene is TRBD2 (7 bases). Germline V gene sequence: CDR1 SGHNT, CDR2 YYREEE (reference sequence). The V end was cut by 5 bases, the J end by 2 bases, with 23 bases between. CDR3 length: 18 amino acids.

The rearrangement links TRBV7-9 to TRBJ2-7; the D gene is possibly TRBD2 (5 bases). Trimming pared 2 bases from V and 2 bases from J, leaving 13 bases between. Germline values: CDR1 SEHNR, CDR2 FQNEAQ (reference sequence). The CDR3 covers 15 residues. This CDR3 reads CASSLSGLKPYEQYF. CDR3 DNA sequence: TGTGCCAGCAGCTTAAGCGGACTGAAACCCTACGAGCAGTACTTC.

The chain employs TRBV29-1 and TRBJ1-1; D remains ambiguous. From germline, CDR1 is SQVTM and CDR2 ANQGSEA. CDR3 length equals 12 residues. Trimming took 4 bases from V and 2 from J, leaving 8 bases between them. Written as DNA, the CDR3 is TGCAGCGTTGTACGGCCTAACACTGAAGCTTTCTTT. This codes for CSVVRPNTEAFF.

The genes are TRBV7-3 and TRBJ1-1; no reliable D call. Germline V gene data show CDR1 as SGHTA and CDR2 as FQGTGA. The CDR3 totals 14 residues. Trimming left V 5 bases short and J 1 base short, with 11 bases between. CDR3 coding DNA: TGTGCCAGCAGCCGACGGAATAGGAACACTGAAGCTTTCTTT. Translating gives CASSRRNRNTEAFF.

In its sample, this clone was seen a few times. The chain links TRBV7-2 to TRBJ2-2; 7 nucleotides align to TRBD2. The J segment lost 1 base and the V segment lost 1 base, leaving 3 bases of the junction unmatched. The CDR3 contains 16 residues. The V gene's germline CDR1 is SGHTA and CDR2 FQGNSA. The CDR3 loop is CASSLGPSGNTGELFF. The CDR3 DNA reads as TGTGCCAGCAGCTTAGGGCCTAGCGGGAACACCGGGGAGCTGTTTTTT.

The genes are TRBV5-1 and TRBJ1-1; D unclear. V gave up 0 bases and J gave up 0 bases, with 18 bases separating them. Germline CDR1 reads SGHRS; CDR2 reads YFSETQ. CDR3 length: 18 residues. The CDR3 here is CASSLAFDGGALNTEAFF. DNA of the CDR3: TGCGCCAGCAGCTTGGCCTTTGACGGTGGAGCTTTGAACACTGAAGCTTTCTTT.

This chain uses TRBV9 with TRBJ1-4, with TRBD1 matching 7 bases. The CDR3 has 15 residues. The V and J ends lost 2 bases and 6 bases, in that order; junction bases with no gene match: 7. The V gene's germline CDR1 is SGDLS and CDR2 YYNGEE. The CDR3 reads CASSVNPQGDEKLFF. The CDR3 DNA reads as TGTGCCAGCAGCGTTAATCCCCAGGGGGATGAAAAACTGTTTTTT.

The J gene is TRBJ2-5, the V gene TRBV13; tentatively, D is TRBD1 or TRBD2 (6 bases each). The germline gives CDR1 PRHDT, CDR2 FYEKMQ (reference sequence). Trimming took off 8 bases at V and 2 bases at J, with 18 bases between the two ends. CDR3 size: 15 residues. Written as DNA, the CDR3 is TGTGCCAGCCGCAGAACAGGGACTCCACAAGAGACCCAGTACTTC. Residues: CASRRTGTPQETQYF.

V is TRBV6-1 and J is TRBJ1-5; tentatively, D is TRBD1 (6 bases). This CDR3 has 15 amino acids. Germline lookup yields CDR1 MNHNS and CDR2 SASEGT. V lost 10 bases and J 6 bases, leaving 22 bases between the germline ends. The CDR3 protein is CATRGQGGLFQPQHF. CDR3 in DNA: TGTGCCACCCGGGGGCAGGGAGGTTTATTTCAGCCCCAGCATTTT.

V usage is TRBV4-1 and J usage is TRBJ1-2, with D unclear. This CDR3 comprises 13 residues. CDR1 and CDR2 (germline): MGHRA, YSYEKL. Trimming removed 4 bases from V and 8 bases from J, with 14 bases in between. The DNA for the CDR3 is TGCGCCAGCAGCCCCTTCAACAGTGGAGGCTACACCTTC. It translates to CASSPFNSGGYTF.